Shown below are 17 T cell receptor beta chains from a single sample sequenced in a study of immune heterogeneity within non-small cell lung tumors. Template input was genomic DNA from bulk tumor (around 600 ng per sample). Surgeons took several biopsies per primary tumor, spaced far apart, during surgery. Patients underwent curative surgery for non-small cell lung cancer (untreated and newly diagnosed). TCR beta CDR3 amplification used multiplex PCR with 32 V and 13 J primers. MiXCR was run by TCRdb on the multiplex PCR reads, yielding one entry per CDR3 protein. The table lists around 12,000 distinct CDR3 sequences, approximately 31% of them singletons. Sequenced input: lung tumor tissue. These receptors were taken from a woman aged 45-59 years with non-small cell lung cancer.

This clonotype was counted only a few times. A read error may produce the germline difference seen at one junction end. The chain is built from TRBV7-9 and TRBJ1-2; possible D gene TRBD1, 6 bases. Germline loops: CDR1 SEHNR, CDR2 FQNEAQ (reference sequence). This CDR3 region has 15 residues. The chain's CDR3 is CASSLGAGEGYGHTF. In DNA, the CDR3 is TGTGCCAGCAGCTTAGGGGCAGGGGAGGGCTATGGCCACACCTTC. The full variable domain, rest sourced from reference TRBV7-9 and TRBJ1-2, is DTGVSQNPRHKITKRGQNVTFRCDPISEHNRLYWYRQTLGQGPEFLTYFQNEAQLEKSRLLSDRFSAERPKGSFSTLEIQRTEQGDSAMYLCASSLGAGEGYGHTFGSGTRLTVV.

This clonotype is labeled medium-sized. This chain uses TRBV28 with TRBJ2-7; D is undetermined. The ends were cut back, 3 bases at V and 2 bases at J, with 14 bases in the middle. The CDR3 contains 15 residues. Germline-derived CDR1 and CDR2 are MDHEN and SYDVKM. The CDR3 sequence: CASSFLRIETYEQYF. The CDR3 DNA reads TGTGCCAGCAGTTTTTTGAGGATCGAAACCTACGAGCAGTACTTC.

In this sample, this clonotype turned up many times. V and J are TRBV20-1 and TRBJ2-7; TRBD1 matches at 7 bases. Germline CDR1 reads DFQATT; CDR2 reads SNEGSKA (reference sequence). The ends lost 5 bases at V and 8 bases at J; junction bases unmatched: 21. The length of the CDR3 is 16 residues. CDR3 DNA: TGCAGTGCTGGGGTGCGGCCCCAGGGGGTCGCGTTTCAGCAGTACTTC. Protein product: CSAGVRPQGVAFQQYF.

The chain links TRBV5-1 to TRBJ1-1; D perhaps matches TRBD1 (5 bases). The CDR3 loop spans 14 amino acids. With 4 bases removed from V and 4 bases from J, the gap between germline ends came to 14 bases. Per germline, CDR1 SGHRS and CDR2 YFSETQ. The CDR3 coding sequence is TGCGCCAGCAGCGTTAACGGGGGAACCACTGAAGCTTTCTTT. This codes for CASSVNGGTTEAFF.

This clonotype was recorded many times. The rearrangement uses TRBV5-1 and TRBJ1-1; D is perhaps TRBD1 (6 bases). The V end lost 4 bases, the J end lost 4 bases, and 17 bases lay between the germline ends. The CDR3 totals 15 residues. The germline gives CDR1 SGHRS, CDR2 YFSETQ. In DNA, the CDR3 is TGCGCCAGCAGCGCACTCAGGGGAGACGGCACTGAAGCTTTCTTT. Translating gives CASSALRGDGTEAFF.

J is TRBJ2-1 and V is TRBV7-8, with 9 nucleotides matching TRBD2. J lost 9 bases, V lost 5 bases, and 11 bases had no gene match. CDR3 length: 15 amino acids. CDR1 SGHVS and CDR2 FQNEAQ come from the germline V gene. The CDR3 region has the DNA TGTGCCAGCAGCCCGGGACTAGCCAGGGGGGGTGAGCAGTTCTTC. Translation: CASSPGLARGGEQFF.

This clonotype was seen many times. The chain combines TRBV2 with TRBJ2-5; D remains unclear. CDR1 is SNHLY, CDR2 FYNNEI, per germline. V shed 1 base and J shed 2 bases, with 5 bases lying between them. This CDR3 is built from 13 residues. The CDR3 DNA is TGTGCCAGCAGTGAAGGCATTCAAGAGACCCAGTACTTC. Translation: CASSEGIQETQYF.

This clonotype was seen more than once but under ten times. The chain links TRBV6-5 to TRBJ1-1; D not resolved. Trimming shortened V by 0 bases and J by 3 bases, and 5 bases separated the two germline ends. Germline V gene data show CDR1 as MNHEY and CDR2 as SVGAGI. CDR3 length equals 13 residues. In nucleotides, the CDR3 is TGTGCCAGCAGTTACTCCCGGGACACTGAAGCTTTCTTT. Encoded protein: CASSYSRDTEAFF.

The chain employs TRBV5-1 and TRBJ1-4; no clear D gene. The CDR3 consists of 15 residues. The germline V gene has CDR1 SGHRS and CDR2 YFSETQ. V was shortened by 4 bases and J by 2 bases, with 12 bases between the two germline ends. The CDR3 is CASSPAGGTNEKLFF. CDR3 DNA sequence: TGCGCCAGCAGCCCCGCGGGAGGGACTAATGAAAAACTGTTTTTT.

In its sample, this clonotype is medium-sized. The V call is TRBV27, the J call TRBJ2-7; the match to TRBD2 covers 11 bases. The germline V gene encodes CDR1 MNHEY and CDR2 SMNVEV (reference sequence). V lost 5 bases to trimming and J lost 2 bases; unmatched junction nucleotides: 2. The CDR3 extends over 14 amino acids. The CDR3 nucleotides read TGTGCCAGCAGTGGGACTAGCGGTGCCTACGAGCAGTACTTC. This translates into CASSGTSGAYEQYF.

In its sample, this clonotype was seen many times. V and J are TRBV2 and TRBJ2-7; the D is unclear. Trimming pared 5 bases from V and 2 bases from J, leaving 7 bases between. CDR1 is SNHLY, CDR2 FYNNEI, per germline. The CDR3 extends over 12 amino acids. The CDR3 DNA reads TGTGCCAGCAGTACACCCACCTACGAGCAGTACTTC. This translates into CASSTPTYEQYF.

This sequence joins TRBV14 and TRBJ2-5; D might be TRBD1 (5 bases). V lost 4 bases, J lost 5 bases, and 14 bases lay in between. CDR3 size: 14 residues. CDR1 and CDR2 (germline): SGHDN, FVKESK. CDR3 DNA sequence: TGTGCCAGCAGCCCCTATTGGGGCCGGGAGACCCAGTACTTC. It encodes CASSPYWGRETQYF.

The chain recombines TRBV11-3 with TRBJ1-4; D not resolved. The CDR3 sequence is 13 residues long. In germline, CDR1 is SGHNT, CDR2 YENEEA. V was shortened by 3 bases and J by 6 bases, with 8 bases between the two germline ends. CDR3 amino acids: CASSFALDEKLFF. In nucleotides, the CDR3 is TGTGCCAGCAGCTTCGCGTTAGATGAAAAACTGTTTTTT.

This clonotype was observed at least ten times. V usage is TRBV11-3 and J usage is TRBJ2-2; D unclear. Germline loops: CDR1 SGHNT, CDR2 YENEEA. The CDR3 contains 13 residues. V was shortened by 2 bases and J by 3 bases, with 4 bases between the two germline ends. In DNA, the CDR3 is TGTGCCAGCAGCTTAATCGACACCGGGGAGCTGTTTTTT. Protein product: CASSLIDTGELFF.

This clonotype is categorized as large. DNA of the CDR3: TGTGCCAGCAGTGAAGCGACAGGTTCCTGGGACGAGCAGTACTTC. Protein product: CASSEATGSWDEQYF. The V and J genes are TRBV6-1 and TRBJ2-7, with D maybe TRBD1 (6 bases). Trimming stripped 0 bases from V and 5 bases from J, with 14 bases between. The germline gives CDR1 MNHNS, CDR2 SASEGT. The CDR3 is made up of 15 amino acids.

By share, this clonotype counts as medium-sized. The chain combines TRBV27 with TRBJ2-7; D might be TRBD1 (6 bases). Germline V CDR1 and CDR2: MNHEY, SMNVEV (reference sequence). The CDR3 is 13 residues long. Trimming pared 6 bases from V and 3 bases from J, leaving 12 bases between. Written as DNA, the CDR3 is TGTGCCAGCAGCAGGGGCTCTGACTACGAGCAGTACTTC. Encoded protein: CASSRGSDYEQYF.

In the case of this clonotype: A much bigger clone sits one base away, suggesting this may be a read error. The CDR3: CASMHRQGADKQYF. For the CDR3, the DNA is TGCGCCAGCATGCACCGGCAGGGAGCAGATAAGCAGTATTTT. The chain recombines TRBV5-1 with TRBJ2-3; D is perhaps TRBD1 or TRBD2 (5 bases each). The CDR3 covers 14 residues. Per the germline V gene, CDR1 is SGHRS and CDR2 is YFSETQ. Together with reference TRBV5-1 and TRBJ2-3, the CDR3 gives the full variable domain: KAGVTQTPRYLIKTRGQQVTLSCSPISGHRSVSWYQQTPGQGLQFLFEYFSETQRNKGNFPGRFSGRQFSNSRSEMNVSTLELGDSALYLCASMHRQGADKQYFGPGTRLTVL.